These 26 T cell receptor beta chains originate from one sample sequenced in a study of T cells in localized non-small cell lung cancer. TCRdb's table, derived via immunoSEQ multiplex PCR, lists solely in-frame clones and lacks some. This table has 30,000 to 45,000 clones, roughly nine tenths appearing once. The material was peripheral blood, obtained before any cancer treatment. These receptors were collected from a woman aged 35 to 70 with stage I lung adenocarcinoma.

The chain uses TRBV18 and TRBJ1-1; the D gene is possibly TRBD1 (5 bases). The CDR3 contains 14 residues. Germline CDR1 KGHSH, CDR2 LQKENI. The V gene lost 3 bases and the J gene lost 1 base, with 9 bases spanning the gap. DNA of the CDR3: TGTGCCAGCTCACCGGGGCAGAGGAACACTGAAGCTTTCTTT. Translation: CASSPGQRNTEAFF.

This clone was detected a few times. The gene calls are TRBV18 and TRBJ1-1; D perhaps matches TRBD1 (6 bases). The CDR3 is 16 residues long. The V gene's germline CDR1 is KGHSH and CDR2 LQKENI. Trimming shortened V by 3 bases and J by 0 bases, and 14 bases separated the two germline ends. The CDR3 DNA is TGTGCCAGCTCACCCAAGACAGGACCCATGAACACTGAAGCTTTCTTT. This codes for CASSPKTGPMNTEAFF.

The CDR3 region is CASRDQGAQGYTF. CDR3 bases: TGTGCCAGCAGGGATCAGGGGGCGCAGGGCTACACCTTC. V is TRBV5-4 and J is TRBJ1-2; 8 bases align to TRBD1. Germline V gene data show CDR1 as SGHNT and CDR2 as YYREEE (reference sequence). The CDR3 length is 13 residues. With V trimmed by 5 bases and J by 8 bases, 8 bases remained unmatched.

V gene TRBV18 combines with J gene TRBJ2-1; D unresolved. In germline, CDR1 is KGHSH, CDR2 LQKENI. This CDR3 comprises 12 residues. Trimming shortened V by 2 bases and J by 10 bases, and 9 bases separated the two germline ends. Here the CDR3 reads CASSPSRPEQFF. The CDR3 bases are TGTGCCAGCTCACCAAGTCGTCCGGAGCAGTTCTTC. Full variable domain (outside the CDR3, taken from reference TRBV18 and TRBJ2-1): NAGVMQNPRHLVRRRGQEARLRCSPMKGHSHVYWYRQLPEEGLKFMVYLQKENIIDESGMPKERFSAEFPKEGPSILRIQQVVRGDSAAYFCASSPSRPEQFFGPGTRLTVL.

Points on this clone: This clone may be a read error of a much larger clone one base away. The rearrangement joins TRBV7-3 to TRBJ1-1; D uncertain. The CDR3 spans 14 residues. From germline, CDR1 is SGHTA and CDR2 FQGTGA. The ends were cut back, 4 bases at V and 2 bases at J, with 11 bases in the middle. CDR3: CASSSTSINTEAFF. In nucleotides, the CDR3 is TGTGCCAGCAGCTCGACGTCTATAAACACTGAAGCTTTCTTT.

This chain joins TRBV5-8 and TRBJ2-3, with D tentatively TRBD1 or TRBD2 (5 bases each). Germline V CDR1 and CDR2: SGHTS, YDEGEE. This CDR3 contains 15 residues. Trimming took off 4 bases at V and 4 bases at J, with 16 bases between the two ends. The CDR3 region has the DNA TGTGCCAGCAGCCCGAGCGGCCGGGGCTCAGATACGCAGTATTTT. Protein product: CASSPSGRGSDTQYF. Full variable domain (outside the CDR3, taken from reference TRBV5-8 and TRBJ2-3): EAGVTQSPTHLIKTRGQQATLRCSPISGHTSVYWYQQALGLGLQFLLWYDEGEERNRGNFPPRFSGRQFPNYSSELNVNALELEDSALYLCASSPSGRGSDTQYFGPGTRLTVL.

The chain combines TRBV18 with TRBJ1-5; TRBD1 might be the D (5 bases). V was pared by 5 bases and J by 0 bases, with 11 bases between. From germline, CDR1 is KGHSH and CDR2 LQKENI. The CDR3 runs 15 residues. The CDR3 DNA is TGTGCCAGCTCATCACAGGCATCTAGCAATCAGCCCCAGCATTTT. Amino acid sequence: CASSSQASSNQPQHF.

V and J are TRBV6-6 and TRBJ1-4; unclear D gene. The CDR3 loop spans 15 amino acids. Trimming took 6 bases from V and 8 from J, leaving 19 bases between them. Germline assignment: CDR1 MNHNY and CDR2 SVGAGI (reference sequence). This chain's CDR3 is CASRRNTATVEKLFF. In nucleotides, the CDR3 is TGTGCCAGCAGAAGAAATACTGCCACGGTCGAAAAACTGTTTTTT.

This clone appeared a single time. This sequence joins TRBV25-1 and TRBJ2-3, with a tentative D call TRBD1 (7 bases). The CDR3 is made up of 14 amino acids. Germline CDR1 is MGHDK and CDR2 is SYGVNS. Trimming cost V 7 bases and J 2 bases, with 13 bases left between them. Written as DNA, the CDR3 is TGTGCCAGCACCGCAGGGGGGTTCACAGATACGCAGTATTTT. Translating gives CASTAGGFTDTQYF.

This chain joins TRBV7-3 and TRBJ1-6; TRBD1 is a possible D gene (5 bases). V dropped 2 bases and J dropped 6 bases, with 11 bases sitting between them. The CDR3 contains 15 residues. Germline CDR1 is SGHTA and CDR2 is FQGTGA. This CDR3 is CASSLDRASNSPLHF. CDR3 DNA sequence: TGTGCCAGCAGCTTAGACAGAGCAAGTAATTCACCCCTCCACTTT.

J is TRBJ1-4 and V is TRBV7-8; a possible D gene is TRBD1 (5 bases). The V gene's germline CDR1 is SGHVS and CDR2 FQNEAQ. With 5 bases removed from V and 0 bases from J, the gap between germline ends came to 16 bases. The CDR3 spans 17 residues. This CDR3 reads CASSLIARGATNEKLFF. DNA for the CDR3: TGTGCCAGCAGCCTGATCGCCCGGGGGGCAACTAATGAAAAACTGTTTTTT.

The rearrangement links TRBV5-5 to TRBJ2-5; no firm D call. V was trimmed by 0 bases and J by 4 bases, leaving 10 bases between them. The CDR3 covers 14 residues. CDR1 SGHKS and CDR2 YYEKEE come from the germline V gene (reference sequence). The CDR3 sequence: CASSLVPSPETQYF. CDR3 in DNA: TGTGCCAGCAGCTTGGTCCCAAGCCCAGAGACCCAGTACTTC.

The genes are TRBV30 and TRBJ1-2, with D possibly TRBD1 on 5 matching bases. V lost 0 bases, J lost 8 bases, and 19 bases lay in between. Germline V gives CDR1 GTSNPN, CDR2 SVGIG (reference sequence). This CDR3 has 15 amino acids. The CDR3 bases are TGTGCCTGGAGTGTCACTTTCCCAGGGACTGGAGGCTACACCTTC. Its protein product is CAWSVTFPGTGGYTF.

J is TRBJ2-3 and V is TRBV5-8; D is possibly TRBD1 (6 bases). Germline CDR1 and CDR2: SGHTS and YDEGEE. The V gene lost 4 bases and the J gene lost 1 base, with 13 bases spanning the gap. The CDR3 consists of 15 residues. DNA of the CDR3: TGTGCCAGCAGCGGCGGAACAGGGCGCACAGATACGCAGTATTTT. Amino acids: CASSGGTGRTDTQYF.

The rearrangement links TRBV25-1 to TRBJ2-1; D is perhaps TRBD2 (6 bases). V dropped 1 base and J dropped 7 bases, with 11 bases sitting between them. Germline V gives CDR1 MGHDK, CDR2 SYGVNS. There are 14 residues in the CDR3. The CDR3 loop is CASSEWVRENEQFF. As DNA, the CDR3 is TGTGCCAGCAGTGAATGGGTCCGGGAGAATGAGCAGTTCTTC.

J is TRBJ2-5 and V is TRBV2; maybe TRBD1 (6 bases). This CDR3 is 15 amino acids long. V shed 9 bases and J shed 4 bases, with 21 bases lying between them. Germline values: CDR1 SNHLY, CDR2 FYNNEI. The CDR3 DNA reads as TGTGCCAGTAAACCGGACAGTGGGAATGGAGAGACCCAGTACTTC. Its protein is CASKPDSGNGETQYF.

The chain is built from TRBV5-5 and TRBJ2-7; TRBD1 matches at 9 bases. Germline V gene sequence: CDR1 SGHKS, CDR2 YYEKEE (reference sequence). Unmatched junction bases numbered 6, after V lost 4 bases and J lost 1 base. The CDR3 covers 15 residues. In DNA, the CDR3 is TGTGCCAGCAGCCGCCGGGACAGGGCTTCCTACGAGCAGTACTTC. Translating it yields CASSRRDRASYEQYF.

V is TRBV28 and J is TRBJ2-6; no reliable D call. CDR1 is MDHEN, CDR2 SYDVKM, per germline. There are 16 residues in the CDR3. The germline V and J ends were trimmed by 1 base and 2 bases, with 9 bases remaining between them. CDR3 protein: CASSLLARAGANVLTF. Written as DNA, the CDR3 is TGTGCCAGCAGTTTATTGGCCCGAGCTGGGGCCAACGTCCTGACTTTC.

The J gene is TRBJ1-3, the V gene TRBV5-1; 7 positions agree with TRBD1. V lost 0 bases and J lost 0; bases outside the gene matches: 3. The CDR3 runs to 16 residues. Germline-derived CDR1 and CDR2 are SGHRS and YFSETQ. The CDR3 sequence: CASSLEGADSGNTIYF. The CDR3 DNA sequence: TGCGCCAGCAGCTTGGAGGGGGCTGACTCTGGAAACACCATATATTTT.

The rearrangement uses TRBV28 and TRBJ1-5; no clear D. V gave up 8 bases and J gave up 0 bases, with 8 bases separating them. Looked up from germline, CDR1 is MDHEN and CDR2 is SYDVKM. The CDR3 extends over 13 amino acids. CDR3 protein: CASGRASNQPQHF. DNA for the CDR3: TGTGCCAGCGGACGGGCTAGCAATCAGCCCCAGCATTTT.

The rearrangement uses TRBV10-2 and TRBJ1-6, with D unclear. CDR3 length: 13 amino acids. Germline V gene data show CDR1 as WSHSY and CDR2 as SAAADI. V lost 7 bases to trimming and J lost 7 bases, with 11 bases between them. As DNA, the CDR3 is TGCGCCAGCACCGGTAAACTCAATTCACCCCTCCACTTT. Amino acid sequence: CASTGKLNSPLHF.

The sample holds a few counts of this clone. The chain uses TRBV10-1 and TRBJ1-1; D call uncertain. Germline values: CDR1 WNHNN, CDR2 SYGVQD (reference sequence). This CDR3 has 13 amino acids. V was pared by 0 bases and J by 4 bases, with 6 bases between. CDR3 in DNA: TGCGCCAGCAGTGAGTCTCCCGCCACTGAAGCTTTCTTT. This encodes CASSESPATEAFF.

This clone appeared once. This chain connects TRBV29-1 to TRBJ2-7; 10 bases line up with TRBD1. The V gene's germline CDR1 is SQVTM and CDR2 ANQGSEA. This CDR3 contains 15 residues. Losses at the gene ends were 1 base for V and 5 bases for J; bases not matched to a gene: 8. The CDR3 DNA sequence: TGCAGCGTTGAAGGTCCGGGGACAGGGGCGGACGAGCAGTACTTC. Translation gives CSVEGPGTGADEQYF.

This sequence joins TRBV7-3 and TRBJ1-5; the D gene is possibly TRBD1 (5 bases). The germline V gene has CDR1 SGHTA and CDR2 FQGTGA. The CDR3 has 13 amino acids. V was clipped by 6 bases and J by 5 bases, with 11 bases between them. CDR3 protein: CASSLDRDQPQHF. The CDR3 coding sequence is TGTGCCAGCAGTCTCGACAGAGATCAGCCCCAGCATTTT.

This clone appeared a single time. V gene TRBV2 combines with J gene TRBJ2-5, with 8 bases fitting TRBD1. Germline V gene lookup returns CDR1 SNHLY and CDR2 FYNNEI. The CDR3 contains 13 residues. V lost 5 bases to trimming and J lost 5 bases; unmatched junction nucleotides: 4. CDR3 nucleotides: TGTGCCAGCAGTAACAGGGGGAGCGAGACCCAGTACTTC. Protein: CASSNRGSETQYF.

V usage is TRBV15 and J usage is TRBJ1-1, with TRBD1 matching over 7 bases. This CDR3 is built from 15 residues. J was trimmed by 8 bases and V by 0 bases; bases with no gene match: 9. Looked up from germline, CDR1 is LNHNV and CDR2 is YYDKDF (reference sequence). Written as DNA, the CDR3 is TGTGCCACCAGCAGAGACGGGACAGCCGGTAGGGAAGCTTTCTTT. It yields the protein CATSRDGTAGREAFF.